This T cell receptor beta chain was identified during a study of tumor and adjacent non-tumor tissue in lung cancer. In the study overall: On average, productive TCRbeta reads reached roughly 3.9 million per sample. Study-wide findings and caveats: TCR diversity was significantly greater in tumor than normal lung tissue. Patients with more diverse tumor TCRs had worse survival.

Trimming shortened V by 4 bases and J by 0 bases, and 10 bases separated the two germline ends. Germline loops: CDR1 MNHEY, CDR2 SVGAGI. This CDR3 comprises 15 residues. The template was RNA from unsorted bulk tissue. TCRbeta libraries were built with three rounds of nested PCR, modified from ARM-PCR. TCRdb itself ran the multiplex PCR reads through MiXCR, one entry per CDR3 protein. The table shows about 200,000 distinct CDR3 sequences, with over 55% occurring only once. In the case of this clonotype: Its antigen is not known.

The receptor's source is a man between 60 and 70 years old with non-small cell lung cancer. The chain has TRBV6-5 and TRBJ1-5; D not certain. Sequencing used lung tumor tissue. DNA of the CDR3: TGTGCCAGCAGTTCTGCAGGAGTTAGCAATCAGCCCCAGCATTTT. Protein: CASSSAGVSNQPQHF.